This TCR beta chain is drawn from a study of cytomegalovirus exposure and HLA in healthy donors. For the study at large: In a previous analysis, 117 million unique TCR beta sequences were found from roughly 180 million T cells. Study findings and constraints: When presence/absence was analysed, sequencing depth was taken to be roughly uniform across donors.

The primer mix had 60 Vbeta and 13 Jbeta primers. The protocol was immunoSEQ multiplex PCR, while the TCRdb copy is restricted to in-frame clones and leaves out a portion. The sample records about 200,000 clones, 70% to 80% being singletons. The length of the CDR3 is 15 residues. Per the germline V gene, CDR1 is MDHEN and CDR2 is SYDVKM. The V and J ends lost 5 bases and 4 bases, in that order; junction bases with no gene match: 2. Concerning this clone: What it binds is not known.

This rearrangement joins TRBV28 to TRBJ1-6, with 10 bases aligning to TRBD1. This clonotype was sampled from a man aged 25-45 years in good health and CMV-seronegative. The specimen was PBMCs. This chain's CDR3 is CASSGGQGYNSPLHF. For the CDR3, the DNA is TGTGCCAGCAGTGGGGGACAGGGGTATAATTCACCCCTCCACTTT.